The T cell receptor (beta chain) under discussion was sequenced for a study of T-cell memory formation after mild COVID-19 (TCRdb year 2021). A note on the overall study: Most TCR sequence clusters were specific to one of the two donors. T-cell clones expanding and contracting after mild COVID-19 in two donors were tracked by longitudinal TCRalpha and TCRbeta repertoire sequencing. The cohort was made up of two young adult volunteers, one female and one male, who were previously healthy. General findings and caveats noted by the study authors: Some responding clones were detected in pre-infection memory, suggesting pre-existing cross-reactive memory T cells joined the SARS-CoV-2 response. The second-wave clones that peaked on day 37 were not confirmed to be SARS-CoV-2 specific. The study included only a couple of mild cases, and larger cohorts that include severe cases with pre-infection samples were judged to be necessary. Clones contracting from day 15 to 85 had balanced CD4/CD8 phenotypes, while a second wave expanding from day 15 to 37 was biased towards CD4+. Contracting CD4+ clones turned up mainly in the CM and EM memory subsets, whereas EMRA was where CD8+ clones were enriched.

The CDR3 numbers 14 residues from cysteine through phenylalanine. Just CDR3 DNA is preserved here, 42 bases in frame from base 1. Here V drops 0 bases and J drops 3 bases, and the junction holds 2 bases not matched to any gene. Sequences SGDLS (CDR1) and YYNGEE (CDR2) are obtained from the germline V gene. In its sample, this clonotype was seen a few times. Its antigen is still unknown. It has no much larger one-base neighbor in the sample; base qualities were not kept. Ficoll-Paque density gradient centrifugation was used to isolate PBMCs. This sample was sequenced with an Illumina NovaSeq 6000. cDNA libraries for TCRalpha and TCRbeta were prepared by 5'RACE using constant-segment primers, with sample barcodes and unique molecular identifiers added. RNA was extracted from every sample with Trizol reagent. The libraries were amplified in two PCR steps, and the second step added a second sample barcode and Illumina TruSeq adapters. Sequencing of the libraries was done on an Illumina NovaSeq, producing 2 x 150 bp paired-end reads. The authors' pipeline ran thus. Demultiplexing of reads and collapsing into UMI-guided consensus sequences were performed with migec v1.2.7. With mixcr v2.1.11, UMI consensuses were aligned to TRA and TRB V and J templates and assembled into clonotypes. Expanded or contracted clonotypes were those called significant by both edgeR and NoisET, with noise models trained on biological replicates. For edgeR calls, a false discovery rate-adjusted p below 0.01 and a log2 fold-change threshold of 1 were applied. As an exploratory analysis of dynamics, PCA with hierarchical clustering was applied to max-normalized trajectories of the 1000 most abundant clonotypes. Separately sequenced CD4+ and CD8+ repertoires were used to assign the CD4 or CD8 phenotype of responding clones. TCRdb reran the public reads through fastp at Q25 and MiXCR, keeping productive beta chains. For every CDR3 protein sequence, its rows merge into one entry that carries the most common genes and DNA. What appears here as the V and J calls and clone size reflects TCRdb's work, not the paper's. The sample table contains roughly 550,000 distinct CDR3 sequences; only one count was recorded for around 21% of them. The ten largest make up under 15% of the sample.

The clonotype originates from an adult woman who had mild COVID-19 (a few samples of this study predate the infection). The sample titles of this study are shuffled in the database, so cell type and time point are left out; the donor was told from shared clones. The V and J segments used are TRBV9 and TRBJ2-7, and 8 bases in between align with TRBD2. Sequences were obtained from PBMCs or a T cell subset sorted from them (not recorded which). The CDR3 reads CASSVAGGNYEQYF. The base sequence is TGTGCCAGCAGCGTAGCGGGGGGGAACTACGAGCAGTACTTC.